This TCR beta chain came from a study of blood T cell repertoires in COVID-19. Study context: The analysed material was cDNA or gDNA that came from T cells, B-cell-depleted T cells, or PBMCs.

Authors' data handling: Researchers report that nucleated cell counts were estimated from reference gene primer amplification. TCRdb's copy holds only in-frame clones and misses some; the assay was immunoSEQ multiplex PCR. V and J calls plus clone size are reproduced from that table; the DNA served to infer D and trimming. Of over 150,000 clones listed, more than 75% were seen once; the top ten hold around 8%. The CDR3 has 13 residues. V lost 5 bases and J 4 bases, leaving 11 bases between the germline ends. Germline CDR1 MNHEY, CDR2 SMNVEV (reference sequence). The chain has TRBV27 and TRBJ1-2; D is perhaps TRBD1 (6 bases). The origin of this receptor is a woman aged 55-70 years with COVID-19, enrolled during active disease. The source material was peripheral blood. CDR3 in amino acids: CASSHGQSYGYTF. The CDR3 bases are TGTGCCAGCAGTCATGGACAGAGCTATGGCTACACCTTC.